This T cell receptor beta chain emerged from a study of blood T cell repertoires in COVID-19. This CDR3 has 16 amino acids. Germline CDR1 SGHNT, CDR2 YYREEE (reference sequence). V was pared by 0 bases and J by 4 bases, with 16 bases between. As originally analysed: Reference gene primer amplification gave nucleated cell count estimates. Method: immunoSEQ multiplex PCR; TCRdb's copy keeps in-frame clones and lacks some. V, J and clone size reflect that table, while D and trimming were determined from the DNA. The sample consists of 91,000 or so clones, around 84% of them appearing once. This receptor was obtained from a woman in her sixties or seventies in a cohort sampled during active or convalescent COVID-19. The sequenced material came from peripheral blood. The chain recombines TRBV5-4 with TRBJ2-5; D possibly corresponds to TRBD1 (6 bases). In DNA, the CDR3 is TGTGCCAGCAGCTTGGGCACAGGGAGAATTTTAGAGACCCAGTACTTC. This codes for CASSLGTGRILETQYF.